This T cell receptor (beta chain) was found in a study of shared clonotypes between healthy human individuals. The method was immunoSEQ multiplex PCR; TCRdb's version includes in-frame clones alone and lacks a portion of them. The data hold approximately 2,200,000 clones, with about 93% observed a single time. CDR3 length equals 15 residues. Germline V CDR1 and CDR2: MRHNA, SNTAGT. The ends were cut back, 4 bases at V and 2 bases at J, with 15 bases in the middle. CD45RO-negative, CCR7-selected cells formed the naive CD8 fraction, which excluded terminally differentiated effector memory CD45RA+ cells.

The chain has TRBV6-4 and TRBJ2-7; weak D call: TRBD1 (6 bases). The source is a man aged 18 to 29 in good health. Some clones in this sample may be carry-over from other donors' samples. The sample taken for sequencing was naive CD8+ T cells from PBMCs. DNA of the CDR3: TGTGCCAGCAGTGGTATCCGGGACAAGCCCTACGAGCAGTACTTC. Amino acid sequence: CASSGIRDKPYEQYF.